A single sample is the source of the 21 T cell receptor beta chains below, sequenced in a study of cytomegalovirus exposure and HLA in healthy donors. PCR was performed using 60 Vbeta and 13 Jbeta primers. Clones were read by immunoSEQ multiplex PCR, and TCRdb kept only the in-frame ones, dropping some. The repertoire holds 150,000 to 200,000 clones, with 75% as singletons. The sequenced material came from PBMCs. The receptors originated from a woman in her thirties or forties in good health and CMV-seropositive.

The chain couples TRBV2 to TRBJ2-6; D possibly corresponds to TRBD1 (6 bases). Trimming pared 7 bases from V and 4 bases from J, leaving 14 bases between. Per the germline V gene, CDR1 is SNHLY and CDR2 is FYNNEI. The CDR3 runs to 15 residues. CDR3 loop: CASKSQGPGANVLTF. The CDR3 DNA reads as TGTGCCAGCAAGTCGCAGGGGCCCGGGGCCAACGTCCTGACTTTC.

The CDR3 coding sequence is TGTGCCAGCAGTATTCTTACCACAGGGACAGTGAACACTGAAGCTTTCTTT. This translates into CASSILTTGTVNTEAFF. The rearrangement joins TRBV28 to TRBJ1-1, with TRBD1 identical over 7 bases. V lost 5 bases and J lost 0; bases outside the gene matches: 12. This CDR3 contains 17 residues. Germline values: CDR1 MDHEN, CDR2 SYDVKM.

V and J are TRBV11-2 and TRBJ2-1; D is uncertain. The length of the CDR3 is 13 residues. The V and J ends lost 5 bases and 7 bases respectively, with 12 bases between them. CDR1 and CDR2 from the germline V gene are SGHAT and FQNNGV. This CDR3 reads CASSPTVVNEQFF. CDR3 bases: TGTGCCAGCAGCCCTACAGTGGTGAATGAGCAGTTCTTC. The whole variable domain, filled in from reference TRBV11-2 and TRBJ2-1, reads EAGVAQSPRYKIIEKRQSVAFWCNPISGHATLYWYQQILGQGPKLLIQFQNNGVVDDSQLPKDRFSAERLKGVDSTLKIQPAKLEDSAVYLCASSPTVVNEQFFGPGTRLTVL.

The rearrangement links TRBV7-9 to TRBJ2-5, with 8 nucleotides matching TRBD1. This CDR3 is 17 amino acids long. After removal of 0 bases from V and 0 bases from J, the junction contained 6 bases not matched to a gene. The germline V gene encodes CDR1 SEHNR and CDR2 FQNEAQ (reference sequence). The CDR3 sequence is CASSLALTGAHQETQYF. The CDR3 DNA reads TGTGCCAGCAGCTTAGCGCTGACAGGGGCCCACCAAGAGACCCAGTACTTC.

The gene calls are TRBV19 and TRBJ2-1; 13 bases match TRBD2. CDR1 and CDR2 from the germline V gene are LNHDA and SQIVND (reference sequence). V gave up 4 bases and J gave up 9 bases; unmatched junction bases: 12. The CDR3 runs 17 residues. The CDR3 spells CASSRRPGLAGTGEQFF. The CDR3 region has the DNA TGTGCCAGTAGTAGACGGCCGGGACTAGCGGGAACGGGTGAGCAGTTCTTC.

This rearrangement joins TRBV28 to TRBJ1-5, with D possibly TRBD1 on 6 matching bases. The V gene's germline CDR1 is MDHEN and CDR2 SYDVKM. The CDR3 spans 14 residues. The ends were cut back, 7 bases at V and 7 bases at J, with 17 bases in the middle. This CDR3 is CASTQRTGSQPQHF. CDR3 DNA sequence: TGTGCCAGCACCCAAAGAACAGGGTCGCAGCCCCAGCATTTT.

The chain combines TRBV10-1 with TRBJ2-7; no firm D call. This CDR3 region has 14 residues. Germline CDR1 is WNHNN and CDR2 is SYGVQD (reference sequence). V lost 7 bases and J lost 4, with 17 bases in between. CDR3 amino acids: CASIQTPQIYEQYF. The CDR3 DNA reads TGCGCCAGCATTCAGACACCCCAGATATACGAGCAGTACTTC.

The chain combines TRBV5-4 with TRBJ2-2; the D gene is possibly TRBD2 (6 bases). Trimming shortened V by 4 bases and J by 5 bases, and 9 bases separated the two germline ends. CDR1 is SGHNT, CDR2 YYREEE, per germline (reference sequence). This CDR3 contains 13 residues. The CDR3 region is CASSVGGTGELFF. CDR3 nucleotides: TGTGCCAGCAGCGTCGGGGGTACCGGGGAGCTGTTTTTT.

V usage is TRBV5-6 and J usage is TRBJ2-3; 9 bases are a match to TRBD2. After removal of 3 bases from V and 6 bases from J, the junction contained 11 bases not matched to a gene. Looked up from germline, CDR1 is SGHDT and CDR2 is YYEEEE. The CDR3 spans 16 residues. CDR3 sequence reads: CASSSTLVAGEDTQYF. The CDR3 region has the DNA TGTGCCAGCAGCTCCACTTTGGTAGCGGGAGAGGATACGCAGTATTTT.

The V gene is TRBV5-5, the J gene TRBJ2-5; D perhaps matches TRBD2 (5 bases). The CDR3 length is 14 residues. Per germline, CDR1 SGHKS and CDR2 YYEKEE (reference sequence). Deletions cut 0 bases from V and 1 base from J, with 7 bases between. The CDR3 protein is CASSLAGVQETQYF. The DNA for the CDR3 is TGTGCCAGCAGCTTGGCCGGGGTCCAAGAGACCCAGTACTTC.

The chain uses TRBV29-1 and TRBJ2-3, with 12 bases matching TRBD2. Germline V gene lookup returns CDR1 SQVTM and CDR2 ANQGSEA. J gave up 4 bases and V 6 bases, and 23 bases lay outside the gene matches. This CDR3 has 20 amino acids. This CDR3 reads CSVLSGGIGGLAGGADTQYF. The CDR3 DNA reads as TGCAGCGTCCTTTCGGGGGGGATAGGAGGGCTAGCGGGAGGGGCAGATACGCAGTATTTT.

This clone appeared a few times. The V and J genes are TRBV6-6 and TRBJ2-5, with 10 bases matching TRBD2. The J call is in doubt because the DNA end fits TRBJ2-7 better. The CDR3 is 16 amino acids. CDR1 is MNHNY and CDR2 is SVGAGI in the germline V gene (reference sequence). The CDR3 sequence is CASSGTSDRLPYEQYF. The CDR3 DNA follows: TGTGCCAGTTCCGGGACTAGCGACCGTCTCCCCTACGAGCAGTACTTC.

This chain links TRBV7-6 with TRBJ1-1; a weak D match, TRBD1 (5 bases). Germline V lookup: CDR1 SGHVS, CDR2 FNYEAQ. The CDR3 spans 16 residues. V shed 3 bases and J shed 0 bases, with 14 bases lying between them. The CDR3 sequence is CASSFGAGFLNTEAFF. The CDR3 DNA follows: TGTGCCAGCAGCTTTGGGGCCGGCTTTCTGAACACTGAAGCTTTCTTT.

Here the CDR3 reads CASSLVGTASGANVLTF. The CDR3 DNA is TGTGCCAGCAGCTTAGTGGGGACAGCCTCTGGGGCCAACGTCCTGACTTTC. The chain links TRBV7-6 to TRBJ2-6; the match to TRBD1 covers 7 bases. The germline gives CDR1 SGHVS, CDR2 FNYEAQ. Trimming at V came to 1 base and at J to 0 bases, leaving 3 bases not matched to a gene. The CDR3 covers 17 residues.

Remarks on this clone: One end of the junction does not line up with germline, which may come from a read error. This chain joins TRBV7-9 and TRBJ2-7, with 9 positions matching TRBD2. The CDR3 has 16 amino acids. Germline loops: CDR1 SEHNR, CDR2 FQNEAQ (reference sequence). For the CDR3, the DNA is TGTTCCAGCAGCTTAGCTTCGTCTAGCGGGGCTTTGAAGCAGTACTTC. Protein: CSSSLASSSGALKQYF.

The CDR3 DNA sequence: TGCGCCAGCAGCTTGGAACGGGAAATCACAGATACGCAGTATTTT. Encoded protein: CASSLEREITDTQYF. V gene TRBV5-1 combines with J gene TRBJ2-3, with D possibly TRBD2 on 5 matching bases. Germline V CDR1 and CDR2: SGHRS, YFSETQ. V was pared by 0 bases and J by 2 bases, with 10 bases between. The CDR3 is 15 residues long.

This sequence joins TRBV4-2 and TRBJ2-7; 9 nucleotides line up with TRBD2. The CDR3 contains 16 residues. Germline CDR1 and CDR2: LGHNA and YNFKEQ. Trimming at V came to 3 bases and at J to 2 bases, leaving 8 bases not matched to a gene. The CDR3 nucleotides are TGTGCCAGCAGCCAGCAGACTAGCGGAACAGCCTACGAGCAGTACTTC. Protein: CASSQQTSGTAYEQYF.

V is TRBV5-4 and J is TRBJ2-5, with D possibly matching TRBD1 (6 bases). CDR3 size: 14 residues. Trimming removed 3 bases at V and 5 bases at J, with 14 bases between. Germline V CDR1 and CDR2: SGHNT, YYREEE (reference sequence). CDR3 in DNA: TGTGCCAGCAGCTCCTGGACAGCTCCTGAGACCCAGTACTTC. It codes for CASSSWTAPETQYF.

V usage is TRBV28 and J usage is TRBJ1-2; D call uncertain. Germline lookup yields CDR1 MDHEN and CDR2 SYDVKM. Trimming removed 5 bases at V and 6 bases at J, with 16 bases between. There are 14 residues in the CDR3. CDR3 residues: CASSAAGRSDGYTF. DNA for the CDR3: TGTGCCAGCAGTGCGGCTGGTAGGAGCGATGGCTACACCTTC.

This clone was observed a handful of times. In DNA form, the CDR3 reads TGTGCCAGCTCCAGATTGGGAGGCATGAACACTGAAGCTTTCTTT. Translating it yields CASSRLGGMNTEAFF. This chain uses TRBV18 with TRBJ1-1; D unresolved. Trimming shortened V by 6 bases and J by 0 bases, and 14 bases separated the two germline ends. Germline CDR1 KGHSH, CDR2 LQKENI. The CDR3 is 15 residues long. Complete variable domain (other parts from reference TRBV18 and TRBJ1-1): NAGVMQNPRHLVRRRGQEARLRCSPMKGHSHVYWYRQLPEEGLKFMVYLQKENIIDESGMPKERFSAEFPKEGPSILRIQQVVRGDSAAYFCASSRLGGMNTEAFFGQGTRLTVV.

The chain recombines TRBV18 with TRBJ1-3; the D is unclear. The germline gives CDR1 KGHSH, CDR2 LQKENI. V was cut by 5 bases and J by 0 bases, with 5 bases left in between. The CDR3 has 13 residues. The CDR3 region is CASSTGSGNTIYF. The CDR3 DNA reads TGTGCCAGCTCAACGGGCTCTGGAAACACCATATATTTT.